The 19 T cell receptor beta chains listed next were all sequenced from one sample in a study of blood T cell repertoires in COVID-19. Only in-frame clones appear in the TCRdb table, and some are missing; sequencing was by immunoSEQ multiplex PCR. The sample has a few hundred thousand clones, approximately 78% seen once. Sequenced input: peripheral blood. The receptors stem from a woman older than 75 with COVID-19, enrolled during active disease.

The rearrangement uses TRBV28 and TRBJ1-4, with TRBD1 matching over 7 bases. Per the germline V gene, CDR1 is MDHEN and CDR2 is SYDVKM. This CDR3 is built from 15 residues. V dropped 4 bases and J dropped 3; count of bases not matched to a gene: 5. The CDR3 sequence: CASSSPGQSNEKLFF. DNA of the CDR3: TGTGCCAGCAGTTCTCCGGGACAGTCTAATGAAAAACTGTTTTTT.

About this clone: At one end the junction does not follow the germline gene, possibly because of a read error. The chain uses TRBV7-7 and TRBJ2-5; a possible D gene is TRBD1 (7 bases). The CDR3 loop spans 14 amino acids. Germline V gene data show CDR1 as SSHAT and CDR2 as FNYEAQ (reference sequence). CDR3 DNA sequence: TGTGCTAGCAGCTTGGAGGGGGCCCAAGAGACCCAGTACTTC. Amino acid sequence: CASSLEGAQETQYF.

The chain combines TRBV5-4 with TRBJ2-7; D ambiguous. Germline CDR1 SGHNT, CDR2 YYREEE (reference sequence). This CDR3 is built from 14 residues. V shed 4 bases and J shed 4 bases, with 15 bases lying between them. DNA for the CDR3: TGTGCCAGCAGCCCCGACACCTTTGGGTACGAGCAGTACTTC. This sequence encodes CASSPDTFGYEQYF.

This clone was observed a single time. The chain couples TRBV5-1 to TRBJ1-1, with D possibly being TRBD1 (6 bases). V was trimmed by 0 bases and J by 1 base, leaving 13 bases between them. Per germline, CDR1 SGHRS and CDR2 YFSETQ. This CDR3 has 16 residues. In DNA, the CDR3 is TGCGCCAGCAGCTTGGCGGCAGGGGCTAGGAACACTGAAGCTTTCTTT. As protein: CASSLAAGARNTEAFF.

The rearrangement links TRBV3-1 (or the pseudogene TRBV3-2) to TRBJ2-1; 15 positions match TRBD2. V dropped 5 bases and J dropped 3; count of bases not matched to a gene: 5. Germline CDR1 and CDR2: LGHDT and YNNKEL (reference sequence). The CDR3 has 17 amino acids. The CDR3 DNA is TGTGCCAGCAGCGGGGGGACTAGCGGGAGGAGCTACAATGAGCAGTTCTTC. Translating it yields CASSGGTSGRSYNEQFF.

The CDR3 here is CASTHRENTEAFF. Here the CDR3 DNA reads TGTGCCAGCACCCACAGGGAGAACACTGAAGCTTTCTTT. The gene calls are TRBV6-6 and TRBJ1-1; possible D gene TRBD1, 6 bases. The CDR3 consists of 13 residues. V was trimmed by 7 bases and J by 1 base, leaving 10 bases between them. The germline CDR1 and CDR2 sequences are MNHNY and SVGAGI (reference sequence).

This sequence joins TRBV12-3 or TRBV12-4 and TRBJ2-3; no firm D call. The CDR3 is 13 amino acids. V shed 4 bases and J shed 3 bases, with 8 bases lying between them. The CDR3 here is CASSYRVTDTQYF. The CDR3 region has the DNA TGTGCCAGCAGTTACCGGGTAACAGATACGCAGTATTTT.

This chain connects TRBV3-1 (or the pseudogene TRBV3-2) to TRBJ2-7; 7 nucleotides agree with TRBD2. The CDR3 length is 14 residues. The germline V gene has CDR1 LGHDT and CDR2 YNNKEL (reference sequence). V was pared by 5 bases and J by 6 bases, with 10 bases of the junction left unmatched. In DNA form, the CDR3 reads TGTGCCAGCAGCAGGACTAGTTCCCCCCGCGAGCAGTACTTC. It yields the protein CASSRTSSPREQYF.

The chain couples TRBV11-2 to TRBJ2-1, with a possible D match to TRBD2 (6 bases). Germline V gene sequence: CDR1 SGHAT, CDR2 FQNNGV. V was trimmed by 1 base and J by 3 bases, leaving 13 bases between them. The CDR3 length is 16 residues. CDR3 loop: CASSLVVVGGYNEQFF. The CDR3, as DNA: TGTGCCAGCAGCTTAGTTGTAGTGGGGGGCTACAATGAGCAGTTCTTC.

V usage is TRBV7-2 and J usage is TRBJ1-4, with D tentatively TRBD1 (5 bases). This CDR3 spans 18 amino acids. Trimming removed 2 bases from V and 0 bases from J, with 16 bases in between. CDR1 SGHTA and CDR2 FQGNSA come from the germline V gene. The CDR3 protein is CASSLQPGLRSTNEKLFF. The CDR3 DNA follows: TGTGCCAGCAGCTTACAGCCAGGGCTAAGATCAACTAATGAAAAACTGTTTTTT. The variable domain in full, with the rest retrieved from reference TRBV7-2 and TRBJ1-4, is GAGVSQSPSNKVTEKGKDVELRCDPISGHTALYWYRQSLGQGLEFLIYFQGNSAPDKSGLPSDRFSAERTGGSVSTLTIQRTQQEDSAVYLCASSLQPGLRSTNEKLFFGSGTQLSVL.

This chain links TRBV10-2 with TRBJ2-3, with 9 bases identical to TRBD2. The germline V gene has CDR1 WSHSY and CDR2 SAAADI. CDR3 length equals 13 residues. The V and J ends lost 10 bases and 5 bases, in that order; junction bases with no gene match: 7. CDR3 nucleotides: TGCGCCACTTCTAGCGGGGAAGTAGATACGCAGTATTTT. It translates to CATSSGEVDTQYF.

This CDR3 reads CASSTGLAGNEQFF. The CDR3 region has the DNA TGTGCCAGCTCAACTGGACTAGCGGGGAATGAGCAGTTCTTC. The V call is TRBV18, the J call TRBJ2-1; TRBD2 matches at 12 bases. The CDR3 is made up of 14 amino acids. V lost 5 bases to trimming and J lost 7 bases; unmatched junction nucleotides: 3. Looked up from germline, CDR1 is KGHSH and CDR2 is LQKENI.

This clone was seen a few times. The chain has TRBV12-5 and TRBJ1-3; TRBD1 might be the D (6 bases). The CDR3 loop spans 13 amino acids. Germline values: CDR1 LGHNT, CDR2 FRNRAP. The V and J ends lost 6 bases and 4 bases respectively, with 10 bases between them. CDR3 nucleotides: TGTGCTAGTGGAGCAGGGGTCGGAAACACCATATATTTT. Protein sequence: CASGAGVGNTIYF.

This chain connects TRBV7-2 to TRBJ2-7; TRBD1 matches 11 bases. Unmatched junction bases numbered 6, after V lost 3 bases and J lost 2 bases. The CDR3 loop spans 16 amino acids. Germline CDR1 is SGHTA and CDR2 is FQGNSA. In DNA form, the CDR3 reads TGTGCCAGCAGCTTCTCCGGGACAGGGGGTCCCTACGAGCAGTACTTC. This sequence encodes CASSFSGTGGPYEQYF.

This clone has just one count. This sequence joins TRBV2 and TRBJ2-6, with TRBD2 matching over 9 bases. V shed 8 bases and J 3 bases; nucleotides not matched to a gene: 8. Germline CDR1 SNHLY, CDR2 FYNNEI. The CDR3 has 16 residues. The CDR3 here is CASQPSGIRGANVLTF. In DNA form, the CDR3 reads TGTGCCAGCCAGCCTAGCGGGATACGTGGGGCCAACGTCCTGACTTTC.

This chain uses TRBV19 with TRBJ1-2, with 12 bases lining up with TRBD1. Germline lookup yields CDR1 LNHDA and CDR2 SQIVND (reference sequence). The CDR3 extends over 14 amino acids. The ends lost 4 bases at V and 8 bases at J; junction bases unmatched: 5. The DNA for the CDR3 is TGTGCCAGTAGTACTCCGGGACAGGGGGCAGGCTACACCTTC. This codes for CASSTPGQGAGYTF.

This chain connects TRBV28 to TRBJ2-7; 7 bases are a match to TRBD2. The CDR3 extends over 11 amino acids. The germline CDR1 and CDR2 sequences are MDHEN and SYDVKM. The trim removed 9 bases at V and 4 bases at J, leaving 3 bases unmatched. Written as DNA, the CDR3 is TGTGCCAGTGGGGGAGGGTACGAGCAGTACTTC. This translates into CASGGGYEQYF.

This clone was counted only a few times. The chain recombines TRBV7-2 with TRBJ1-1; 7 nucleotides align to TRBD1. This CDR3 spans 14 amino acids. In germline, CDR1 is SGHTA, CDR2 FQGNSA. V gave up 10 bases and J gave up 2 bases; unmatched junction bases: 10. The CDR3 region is CAIYRGLHNTEAFF. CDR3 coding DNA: TGTGCCATCTACAGGGGACTTCATAACACTGAAGCTTTCTTT.

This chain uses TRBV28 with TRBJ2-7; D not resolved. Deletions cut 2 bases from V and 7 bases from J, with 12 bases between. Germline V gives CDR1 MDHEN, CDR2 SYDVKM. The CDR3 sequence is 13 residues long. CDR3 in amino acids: CASSLDGAKEQYF. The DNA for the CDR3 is TGTGCCAGCAGTTTAGACGGAGCGAAAGAGCAGTACTTC.